This T cell receptor beta chain appears in the sequencing data of a study of CD8+ T cells in alopecia areata. Study at large: Percent of scalp involved defined treated patients' severity scores. General study points: Elevated clonality characterized lesional scalp relative to normal scalp, particularly in alopecia totalis/universalis.

Noted treatment: oral pan-JAK inhibitor, 5-10 mg twice daily. As part of sample collection, lesional scalp punch biopsies and peripheral blood were taken from alopecia areata patients. After isolation, RNA underwent reverse transcription to generate cDNA as the sequencing template. Measured with immunoSEQ multiplex PCR; TCRdb has only the in-frame clones, and not every one. The sample records roughly 190,000 clones, roughly three fifths being singletons. CDR1 and CDR2 from the germline V gene are MNHNY and SVGAGI (reference sequence). V dropped 6 bases and J dropped 3 bases, with 4 bases sitting between them. This CDR3 has 11 residues. On this clone itself: As yet, its antigen is unknown.

The chain combines TRBV6-6 with TRBJ2-3; D is unclear. The specimen comprised CD4+ T cells sorted from blood, sampled at week 49, from a patient treated with tofacitinib. The clonotype comes from a human donor with alopecia areata. In DNA, the CDR3 is TGTGCCAGCAGAACGACAGATACGCAGTATTTT. Protein sequence: CASRTTDTQYF.